These 32 T cell receptor beta chains came from one sample sequenced in a study of T cells in Graves' hyperthyroidism and ophthalmopathy (dated by TCRdb to the late 2010s). The receptor library was made with multiplex PCR. The reads were generated on an Illumina HiSeq 2000. The TCR beta CDR3 regions were amplified from RNA transcripts. For the first round of RT-PCR on the TCR CDR3, the HTBI primer set was used together with the Qiagen OneStep RT-PCR kit. The public reads were run again by TCRdb, first through fastp at Q25 and then through MiXCR, and only productive beta chains were kept. A single entry per CDR3 protein holds the most common genes and DNA from its merged rows. This sample gives about 360,000 distinct CDR3 sequences in total; approximately 13% of them show up just once. 20% of the sample is in the top ten clones. The sample comprised blood. The receptors originated from a man younger than 45 with Graves' hyperthyroidism that later progressed to Graves' ophthalmopathy.

A word on this clonotype: This clone may be a read error of a much larger clone one base away. V gene TRBV3-1 combines with J gene TRBJ1-1; D remains ambiguous. This CDR3 region has 14 residues. CDR1 LGHDT and CDR2 YNNKEL come from the germline V gene (reference sequence). CDR3 protein: CASSQGFRHTKAFF. The CDR3 DNA sequence: TGTGCCAGCAGCCAGGGTTTCCGACACACTAAAGCTTTCTTT.

Many counts were recorded for this clonotype. The chain links TRBV9 to TRBJ1-1; D not resolved. This CDR3 region has 13 residues. The ends were cut back, 0 bases at V and 1 base at J, with 4 bases in the middle. Germline-derived CDR1 and CDR2 are SGDLS and YYNGEE. The CDR3 nucleotides read TGTGCCAGCAGCGTAGGCAGGAACACTGAAGCTTTCTTT. It yields the protein CASSVGRNTEAFF.

This clonotype was detected many times. This chain joins TRBV28 and TRBJ2-5; D unresolved. Trimming left V 5 bases short and J 5 bases short, with 12 bases between. The CDR3 runs to 13 residues. Germline CDR1 and CDR2: MDHEN and SYDVKM. CDR3 bases: TGTGCCAGCAGTCTCCAGGCTTGGGAGACCCAGTACTTC. Protein product: CASSLQAWETQYF.

The rearrangement uses TRBV30 and TRBJ2-5, with 7 bases identical to TRBD1. J gave up 2 bases and V 4 bases, and 7 bases lay outside the gene matches. Germline V lookup: CDR1 GTSNPN, CDR2 SVGIG (reference sequence). The CDR3 sequence is 14 residues long. The CDR3 coding sequence is TGTGCCTGGACCCTGACAGGGTTTCAAGAGACCCAGTACTTC. Protein product: CAWTLTGFQETQYF.

The table lists this clonotype with many counts. This chain connects TRBV11-2 to TRBJ2-1; no clear D. CDR1 and CDR2 from the germline V gene are SGHAT and FQNNGV. With 5 bases removed from V and 0 bases from J, the gap between germline ends came to 11 bases. The CDR3 is 15 residues long. The CDR3 coding sequence is TGTGCCAGCAGCACCCTCCTAAGCTCCTACAATGAGCAGTTCTTC. Translation gives CASSTLLSSYNEQFF.

This clonotype occurred many times. V is TRBV9 and J is TRBJ1-5; D not resolved. The length of the CDR3 is 15 residues. The V end lost 4 bases, the J end lost 3 bases, and 14 bases lay between the germline ends. The germline CDR1 and CDR2 sequences are SGDLS and YYNGEE. The CDR3 sequence: CASSPNVQPNQPQHF. For the CDR3, the DNA is TGTGCCAGCAGCCCGAACGTACAGCCCAATCAGCCCCAGCATTTT. Full variable domain (remainder filled in from reference TRBV9 and TRBJ1-5): DSGVTQTPKHLITATGQRVTLRCSPRSGDLSVYWYQQSLDQGLQFLIQYYNGEERAKGNILERFSAQQFPDLHSELNLSSLELGDSALYFCASSPNVQPNQPQHFGDGTRLSIL.

The chain couples TRBV4-1 to TRBJ2-7, with 7 bases fitting TRBD2. Trimming removed 4 bases from V and 3 bases from J; junction bases left unmatched: 3. CDR1 is MGHRA and CDR2 is YSYEKL in the germline V gene. This CDR3 contains 13 residues. The CDR3: CASSRGGGYEQYF. The CDR3 DNA reads as TGCGCCAGCAGCCGGGGGGGAGGCTACGAGCAGTACTTC.

This sequence joins TRBV4-1 and TRBJ1-1; no firm D call. The CDR3 sequence is 12 residues long. The V gene's germline CDR1 is MGHRA and CDR2 YSYEKL. V lost 0 bases and J 14 bases, leaving 13 bases between the germline ends. The DNA for the CDR3 is TGCGCCAGCAGCCAAGAAGCCGGACCGGGATTCTTT. Translated: CASSQEAGPGFF.

This clonotype was counted only a few times. The chain joins TRBV20-1 to TRBJ1-2; D call uncertain. Germline CDR1 and CDR2: DFQATT and SNEGSKA (reference sequence). V was cut by 0 bases and J by 8 bases, with 7 bases left in between. The CDR3 totals 11 residues. The CDR3 sequence: CSARDPRGYTF. In DNA form, the CDR3 reads TGCAGTGCTAGAGACCCGAGAGGCTACACCTTC.

This clonotype was seen a few times. The chain joins TRBV12-3 or TRBV12-4 to TRBJ2-2; tentatively, D is TRBD1 or TRBD2 (5 bases each). V was shortened by 2 bases and J by 5 bases, with 12 bases between the two germline ends. The CDR3 runs to 15 residues. The CDR3 loop is CASSLWDATTGELFF. The CDR3 nucleotides read TGTGCCAGCAGTTTATGGGACGCTACAACCGGGGAGCTGTTTTTT.

The chain couples TRBV7-9 to TRBJ1-5; D is perhaps TRBD1 (6 bases). The CDR3 consists of 14 residues. Germline-derived CDR1 and CDR2 are SEHNR and FQNEAQ (reference sequence). Trimming cost V 5 bases and J 3 bases, with 11 bases left between them. The CDR3 spells CASSQRGSNQPQHF. CDR3 DNA sequence: TGTGCCAGCAGCCAGAGGGGGTCCAATCAGCCCCAGCATTTT.

This clonotype was counted many times. The CDR3 is CASSLKGGGPLEQYF. The CDR3 coding sequence is TGTGCCAGCAGTTTGAAGGGCGGTGGGCCTTTGGAGCAGTACTTC. The rearrangement joins TRBV27 to TRBJ2-7; no firm D call. The CDR3 length is 15 residues. Germline V gene data show CDR1 as MNHEY and CDR2 as SMNVEV (reference sequence). V gave up 3 bases and J gave up 7 bases, with 19 bases separating them.

The chain recombines TRBV6-2 or TRBV6-3 with TRBJ2-7, with a tentative D call TRBD1 (5 bases). V was shortened by 8 bases and J by 2 bases, with 16 bases between the two germline ends. The CDR3 extends over 14 amino acids. Germline V gives CDR1 MNHEY, CDR2 SVGEGT. In DNA form, the CDR3 reads TGTGCCAGCGGCCGATTAGGGGATACCTACGAGCAGTACTTC. Its protein product is CASGRLGDTYEQYF.

The V call is TRBV4-1, the J call TRBJ1-2, with D possibly TRBD1 on 6 matching bases. In germline, CDR1 is MGHRA, CDR2 YSYEKL. The CDR3 is 15 residues long. Trimming stripped 2 bases from V and 5 bases from J, with 15 bases between. CDR3 nucleotide sequence: TGCGCCAGCAGCCAAATTCCGAGGACAGAGTATGGCTACACCTTC. Amino acid sequence: CASSQIPRTEYGYTF.

The rearrangement uses TRBV7-9 and TRBJ2-5; 10 bases fit TRBD1. The ends lost 1 base at V and 4 bases at J; junction bases unmatched: 6. Germline CDR1 reads SEHNR; CDR2 reads FQNEAQ (reference sequence). The CDR3 has 16 residues. The chain's CDR3 is CASSLGVTGGLETQYF. CDR3 DNA: TGTGCCAGCAGCTTAGGTGTGACAGGGGGCTTAGAGACCCAGTACTTC.

The chain has TRBV13 and TRBJ2-1, with 9 nucleotides matching TRBD2. In germline, CDR1 is PRHDT, CDR2 FYEKMQ (reference sequence). V lost 6 bases to trimming and J lost 6 bases; unmatched junction nucleotides: 6. The CDR3 sequence is 14 residues long. The CDR3 loop is CASRRAGGGNEQFF. DNA of the CDR3: TGTGCCAGCAGGAGAGCGGGGGGAGGCAATGAGCAGTTCTTC.

This clonotype appeared a single time. This rearrangement joins TRBV10-3 to TRBJ2-1, with TRBD1 as a possible D gene (5 bases). V was trimmed by 6 bases and J by 2 bases, leaving 11 bases between them. Germline V gives CDR1 ENHRY, CDR2 SYGVKD. This CDR3 contains 14 residues. The CDR3 DNA is TGTGCCATCAGCCCTCCACAGGCCTACAATGAGCAGTTCTTC. Its translation is CAISPPQAYNEQFF.

This clonotype was observed a few times. The V gene is TRBV6-1, the J gene TRBJ2-2; 7 nucleotides match TRBD1. From germline, CDR1 is MNHNS and CDR2 SASEGT. The CDR3 totals 15 residues. V shed 7 bases, J shed 0 bases, and the junction held 5 bases outside the gene matches. CDR3 region: CASTPGGPNTGELFF. The CDR3, as DNA: TGTGCCAGCACCCCAGGGGGACCGAACACCGGGGAGCTGTTTTTT.

A note on this clonotype: The CDR3 end shows no conserved phenylalanine or tryptophan, and so a read error is likely. The genes are TRBV7-9 and TRBJ1-5; the D gene is possibly TRBD1 (6 bases). This CDR3 is 15 amino acids long. Germline V gene lookup returns CDR1 SEHNR and CDR2 FQNEAQ (reference sequence). V lost 4 bases to trimming and J lost 0 bases, with 10 bases between them. CDR3 bases: TGTGCCAGCAGCTCAAACAGGGATAGCAATCAGCCCCAGCATGTT. It yields the protein CASSSNRDSNQPQHV.

J is TRBJ2-6 and V is TRBV5-1, with no clear D. V was shortened by 7 bases and J by 4 bases, with 9 bases between the two germline ends. The CDR3 has 13 amino acids. Germline lookup yields CDR1 SGHRS and CDR2 YFSETQ. In nucleotides, the CDR3 is TGCGCCAGCGGAACAGAGGGGGCCAACGTCCTGACTTTC. Residues: CASGTEGANVLTF.

This clonotype has a count of ten or more. The rearrangement links TRBV2 to TRBJ2-2, with D possibly being TRBD1 or TRBD2 (5 bases each). V gave up 7 bases and J gave up 7 bases, with 16 bases separating them. This CDR3 is built from 14 residues. Germline lookup yields CDR1 SNHLY and CDR2 FYNNEI. This CDR3 is CASNTGPVDGELFF. The CDR3 DNA reads TGTGCCAGCAATACGGGACCGGTTGACGGGGAGCTGTTTTTT. Filled out from reference TRBV2 and TRBJ2-2, the complete variable domain reads EPEVTQTPSHQVTQMGQEVILRCVPISNHLYFYWYRQILGQKVEFLVSFYNNEISEKSEIFDDQFSVERPDGSNFTLKIRSTKLEDSAMYFCASNTGPVDGELFFGEGSRLTVL.

This clonotype was detected many times. The chain joins TRBV12-3 or TRBV12-4 to TRBJ1-5; D is unresolved. V was cut by 6 bases and J by 6 bases, with 15 bases left in between. This CDR3 has 14 residues. CDR3 protein: CASRTRAKCQPQHF. The CDR3 nucleotides read TGTGCCAGCAGAACACGGGCAAAATGTCAGCCCCAGCATTTT.

The gene calls are TRBV27 and TRBJ1-4; D is uncertain. Trimming removed 0 bases at V and 7 bases at J, with 9 bases between. The CDR3 has 14 residues. Germline V CDR1 and CDR2: MNHEY, SMNVEV (reference sequence). Written as DNA, the CDR3 is TGTGCCAGCAGTTTATCCAGGAGGGTTGAAAAACTGTTTTTT. Protein: CASSLSRRVEKLFF.

This clonotype was picked up many times. The chain carries TRBV15 and TRBJ1-2; possibly TRBD1 for D (5 bases). V lost 3 bases, J lost 3 bases, and 11 bases lay in between. The CDR3 contains 14 residues. Per the germline V gene, CDR1 is LNHNV and CDR2 is YYDKDF (reference sequence). The CDR3 reads CATSRLTEDYGYTF. The CDR3 DNA follows: TGTGCCACCAGCAGGTTGACAGAGGACTATGGCTACACCTTC. The full variable domain, rest sourced from reference TRBV15 and TRBJ1-2, is DAMVIQNPRYQVTQFGKPVTLSCSQTLNHNVMYWYQQKSSQAPKLLFHYYDKDFNNEADTPDNFQSRRPNTSFCFLDIRSPGLGDTAMYLCATSRLTEDYGYTFGSGTRLTVV.

This clonotype has a count of ten or more. This sequence joins TRBV5-1 and TRBJ1-6; 7 nucleotides align to TRBD1. CDR3 length equals 13 residues. CDR1 is SGHRS and CDR2 is YFSETQ in the germline V gene. V gave up 6 bases and J gave up 9 bases; unmatched junction bases: 6. CDR3 region: CASTDREASPLHF. The CDR3 region has the DNA TGCGCCAGCACCGACAGGGAGGCTTCACCCCTCCACTTT.

This clonotype was counted ten times or more. The chain recombines TRBV24-1 with TRBJ2-3; 8 nucleotides match TRBD1. Germline-derived CDR1 and CDR2 are KGHDR and SFDVKD. The CDR3 runs to 16 residues. Losses at the gene ends were 3 bases for V and 0 bases for J; bases not matched to a gene: 4. CDR3 DNA: TGTGCCACCAGTGATCCGGGACAGGATAGCACAGATACGCAGTATTTT. Translating gives CATSDPGQDSTDTQYF.

This clonotype came up many times. The gene calls are TRBV6-1 and TRBJ1-2, with D possibly being TRBD1 (6 bases). This CDR3 is 14 amino acids long. Germline-derived CDR1 and CDR2 are MNHNS and SASEGT. Trimming pared 6 bases from V and 1 base from J, leaving 12 bases between. CDR3 protein: CASRADRFNYGYTF. As DNA, the CDR3 is TGTGCCAGCAGAGCCGACAGGTTTAACTATGGCTACACCTTC.

This clonotype was observed a handful of times. This chain joins TRBV6-1 and TRBJ1-5; D remains ambiguous. CDR1 MNHNS and CDR2 SASEGT come from the germline V gene. The CDR3 totals 14 residues. The V gene lost 5 bases and the J gene lost 5 bases, with 13 bases spanning the gap. As DNA, the CDR3 is TGTGCCAGCAGTCGACTAAAACCCCATCAGCCCCAGCATTTT. Its protein is CASSRLKPHQPQHF.

This clonotype showed up many times. CDR3: CASRDGGATQYF. The CDR3 coding sequence is TGTGCCAGCAGAGACGGGGGGGCTACGCAGTATTTT. The chain employs TRBV11-3 and TRBJ2-3, with 8 bases fitting TRBD2. CDR3 length: 12 amino acids. Trimming took 6 bases from V and 8 from J; bases not matched to a gene: 4. Germline assignment: CDR1 SGHNT and CDR2 YENEEA. Full variable domain (outside the CDR3, taken from reference TRBV11-3 and TRBJ2-3): EAGVVQSPRYKIIEKKQPVAFWCNPISGHNTLYWYLQNLGQGPELLIRYENEEAVDDSQLPKDRFSAERLKGVDSTLKIQPAELGDSAVYLCASRDGGATQYFGPGTRLTVL.

This clonotype was observed at least ten times. The rearrangement joins TRBV11-2 to TRBJ2-5, with TRBD1 as a possible D gene (7 bases). The V end was cut by 3 bases, the J end by 4 bases, with 15 bases between. The CDR3 covers 15 residues. Germline-derived CDR1 and CDR2 are SGHAT and FQNNGV. CDR3 loop: CASSFGQGGGETQYF. CDR3 bases: TGTGCCAGCAGCTTCGGTCAGGGGGGAGGAGAGACCCAGTACTTC.

The gene calls are TRBV20-1 and TRBJ2-1, with no clear D. V lost 1 base to trimming and J lost 0 bases, with 7 bases between them. Germline V CDR1 and CDR2: DFQATT, SNEGSKA (reference sequence). The CDR3 extends over 14 amino acids. CDR3 bases: TGCAGTGCTAGAGCAGCCTCCTCCTACAATGAGCAGTTCTTC. This translates into CSARAASSYNEQFF.

A word on this clonotype: Being one base from a much bigger clone, this may be a read error. This sequence joins TRBV2 and TRBJ2-4, with TRBD2 matching over 7 bases. CDR1 is SNHLY, CDR2 FYNNEI, per germline. This CDR3 region has 15 residues. Trimming removed 3 bases from V and 13 bases from J; junction bases left unmatched: 15. CDR3 protein: CASSDSLTSQEAQYF. The CDR3 nucleotides read TGTGCCAGCAGTGACTCCTTGACTAGCCAAGAGGCCCAGTACTTC.